This TCR beta chain appears in the sequencing data of a study of cytomegalovirus exposure and HLA in healthy donors. PCR primers comprised 60 Vbeta and 13 Jbeta primers. The assay was immunoSEQ multiplex PCR, and TCRdb's table has in-frame clones only and misses some. The data contain some 77,000 clones, around 75% of them seen just once; the ten biggest clones take up 7% to 8.5%. As to this clone: Its cognate antigen is unknown.

CDR1 is SGHTA, CDR2 FQGTGA, per germline. The V segment lost 5 bases and the J segment 13 bases; nucleotides outside the gene matches: 9. The CDR3 is 13 amino acids. Study-wide results and caveats: Most likely, a cluster of highly shared sequence variants arose as a sequencing artifact.

This TCR came from a middle-aged woman in good health and CMV-seronegative. Sequences were obtained from PBMCs. This chain uses TRBV7-3 with TRBJ2-1; TRBD2 aligns across 9 bases. The CDR3 bases are TGTGCCAGCAGCCCCAATAGCGGGAGCTCACAGTTCTTC. Translated, it gives CASSPNSGSSQFF.